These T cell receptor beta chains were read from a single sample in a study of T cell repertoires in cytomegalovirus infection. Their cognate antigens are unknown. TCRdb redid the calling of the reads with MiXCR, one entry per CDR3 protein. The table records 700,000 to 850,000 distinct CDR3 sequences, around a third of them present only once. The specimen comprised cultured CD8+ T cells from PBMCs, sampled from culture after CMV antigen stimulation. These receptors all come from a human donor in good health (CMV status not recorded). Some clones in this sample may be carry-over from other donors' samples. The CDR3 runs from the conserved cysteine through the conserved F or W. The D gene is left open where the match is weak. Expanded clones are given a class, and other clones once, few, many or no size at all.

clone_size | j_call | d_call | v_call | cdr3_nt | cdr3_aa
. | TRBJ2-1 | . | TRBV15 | TGTGCCACCAGCAGAGATAGGGGGATGAACAATGAGCAGTTCTTC | CATSRDRGMNNEQFF
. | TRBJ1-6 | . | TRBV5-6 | TGTGCCAGCAGCTTGGAATCCAGGGCACCCCTCCACTTT | CASSLESRAPLHF
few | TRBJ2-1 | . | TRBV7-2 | TGTGCCAGCAGCCCAGGACCCGGATACGACAATGAGCAGTTCTTC | CASSPGPGYDNEQFF
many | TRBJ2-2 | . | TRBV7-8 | TGTGCCAGCAGCTCAGAAGGGATCTTGGAGCTGTTTTTT | CASSSEGILELFF
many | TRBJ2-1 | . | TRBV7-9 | TGTGCCAGCAGCTTAGTTGATTTCGAGCAGTTCTTC | CASSLVDFEQFF
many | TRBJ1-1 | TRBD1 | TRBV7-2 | TGTGCCAGCAGCAAAGGGGGCTACATGAACACTGAAGCTTTCTTT | CASSKGGYMNTEAFF
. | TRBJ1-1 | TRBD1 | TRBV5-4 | TGTGCCAGCAGAACATCAGGGGGAGCCATTGAAGCTTTCTTT | CASRTSGGAIEAFF
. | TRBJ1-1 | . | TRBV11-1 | TGTGCCAGCAGCTTAAGAAGACAGTTGAACACTGAAGCTTTCTTT | CASSLRRQLNTEAFF
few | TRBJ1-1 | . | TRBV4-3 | TGCGCCAGCAGCCAAGAAGGGGGGCCCTTCATGAACACTGAAGCTTTCTTT | CASSQEGGPFMNTEAFF
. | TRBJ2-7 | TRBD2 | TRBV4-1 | TGCGCCAGCAGCCAAGTCCTATCTAGCGGGGCCGGCGAGCAGTACTTC | CASSQVLSSGAGEQYF
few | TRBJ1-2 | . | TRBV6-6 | TGTGCCAGCAGTTACTCCGGTACCGGGGGTGGCTATGGCTACACCTTC | CASSYSGTGGGYGYTF
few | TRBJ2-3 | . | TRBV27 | TGTGCCAGCAGTGGGCGAACCTTAGATACGCAGTATTTT | CASSGRTLDTQYF
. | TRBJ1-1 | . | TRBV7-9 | TGTGCCAGCAGCGGCGCGCAGATGAACACTGAAGCTTTCTTT | CASSGAQMNTEAFF
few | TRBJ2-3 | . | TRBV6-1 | TGTGCCAGCAGGTCACCCCCAGATACGCAGTATTTT | CASRSPPDTQYF
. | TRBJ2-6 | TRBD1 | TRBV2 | TGTGCCAGCCCCCCGACAACAGGGGCAGGTGGGGCCAACGTCCTGACTTTC | CASPPTTGAGGANVLTF
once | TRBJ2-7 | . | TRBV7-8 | TGTGCCAGCAACATAGGGGAGGCGGGGGAGCAGTACTTC | CASNIGEAGEQYF
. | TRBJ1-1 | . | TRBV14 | TGTGCCAGCAGCCACGGCTTGGGCAACACTGAAGCTTTCTTT | CASSHGLGNTEAFF
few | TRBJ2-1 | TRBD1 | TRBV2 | TGTGCCAGCAGTGGCCGGGACAGCACTACTTCCTACAATGAGCAGTTCTTC | CASSGRDSTTSYNEQFF
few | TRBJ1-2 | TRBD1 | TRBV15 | TGTGCCACCAGCAGTTCCCAGGGGGCGCATGGCTACACCTTC | CATSSSQGAHGYTF
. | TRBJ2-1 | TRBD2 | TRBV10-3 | TGTGCCATTACTAGCGGGGGGGACAATGAGCAGTTCTTC | CAITSGGDNEQFF
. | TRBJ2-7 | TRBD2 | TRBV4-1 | TGCGCCAGCAGCCGCGGCGGGGGAGACCCCTTTGAGCAGTACTTC | CASSRGGGDPFEQYF
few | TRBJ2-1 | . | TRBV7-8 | TGTGCCAGCAGCCCCCGGGACGGGACTTTAGAGCAGTTCTTC | CASSPRDGTLEQFF
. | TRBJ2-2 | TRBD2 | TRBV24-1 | TGTGCCACCAGTGACCCGGGACTAGCGGGGGCGTTCACGAACACCGGGGAGCTGTTTTTT | CATSDPGLAGAFTNTGELFF
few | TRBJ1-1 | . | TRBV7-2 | TGTGCCAGCAGTCTTATAGAGAACACTGAAGCTTTCTTT | CASSLIENTEAFF
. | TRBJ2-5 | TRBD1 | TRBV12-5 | TGTGCTAGTGGAACGTGGACAGGGCATCAAGAGACCCAGTACTTC | CASGTWTGHQETQYF
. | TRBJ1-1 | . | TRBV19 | TGTGCCAGTAGTTACGGACCCCGCGCTGAAGCTTTCTTT | CASSYGPRAEAFF
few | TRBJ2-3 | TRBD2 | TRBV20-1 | TGCAGTGCCATCCCGGGACTAGCGGATACGAAACGCACAGATACGCAGTATTTT | CSAIPGLADTKRTDTQYF
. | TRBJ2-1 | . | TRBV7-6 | TGTGCCAGCAGCCCAATGGGGGCATCTCGAGGGGGTGAGCAGTTCTTC | CASSPMGASRGGEQFF
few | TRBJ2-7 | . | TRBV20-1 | TGCAGTGCTAGCGCCCACGACGAGCAGTACTTC | CSASAHDEQYF
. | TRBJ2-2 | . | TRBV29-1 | TGCAGCGTAGCGACAGCGAACACCGGGGAGCTGTTTTTT | CSVATANTGELFF
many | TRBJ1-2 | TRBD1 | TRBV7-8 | TGTGCCAGCAGCTTAGTAGGACAGGGCCGTAACTATGGCTACACCTTC | CASSLVGQGRNYGYTF
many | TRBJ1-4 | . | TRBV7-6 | TGTGCCAGCAGCTTAATCGGGGGCTCAACTAATGAAAAACTGTTTTTT | CASSLIGGSTNEKLFF
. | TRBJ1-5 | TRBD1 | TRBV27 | TGTGCCAGCAGTTTGACAGGGATCCTTAGGCCCCAGCATTTT | CASSLTGILRPQHF
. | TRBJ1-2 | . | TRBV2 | TGTGCCAGCAGGGCAGGGGCCTATGGCTACACCTTC | CASRAGAYGYTF
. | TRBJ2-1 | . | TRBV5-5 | TGTGCCAGCAGCTTGCATGGGGGCCCCAATGAGCAGTTCTTC | CASSLHGGPNEQFF
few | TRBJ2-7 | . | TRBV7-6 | TGTGCCAGCAGCGCACCCGGCGGGTCCACTGACTACGAGCAGTACTTC | CASSAPGGSTDYEQYF
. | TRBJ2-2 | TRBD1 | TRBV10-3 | TGTGCCATCAGAAGGACCGGGACAGGGCTGGTCGGGGAGCTGTTTTTT | CAIRRTGTGLVGELFF
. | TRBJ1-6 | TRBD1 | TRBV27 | TGTGCCAGCAGTTCCCTGACAGGGCTTGATTCACCCCTCCACTTT | CASSSLTGLDSPLHF
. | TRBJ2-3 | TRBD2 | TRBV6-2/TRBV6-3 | TGTGCCAGCAGTTACAGTTGGTGGACTAGCGAGACAGATACGCAGTATTTT | CASSYSWWTSETDTQYF
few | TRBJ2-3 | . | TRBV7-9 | TGTGCCAGCAGCTTAGCAAGGGGGTCAACAGATACGCAGTATTTT | CASSLARGSTDTQYF
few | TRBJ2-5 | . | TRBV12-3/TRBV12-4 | TGTGCCAGCAGTTTTGGCGTTTGGCCGCAAGAGACCCAGTACTTC | CASSFGVWPQETQYF
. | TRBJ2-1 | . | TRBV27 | TGTGCCAGCAGTCCCACAGCGGGCAACTCCTACAATGAGCAGTTCTTC | CASSPTAGNSYNEQFF
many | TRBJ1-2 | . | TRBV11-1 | TGTGCCAGCAGCCCGACCCGGGAGGGGACGTTAACTTATGGCTACACCTTC | CASSPTREGTLTYGYTF
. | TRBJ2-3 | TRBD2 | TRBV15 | TGTGCCACCAACCAGAGACTAGCCAACACAGATACGCAGTATTTT | CATNQRLANTDTQYF
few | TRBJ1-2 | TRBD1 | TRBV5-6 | TGTGCCAGCAGCTTGGGGGACAGGGTGTTCGGAACCTATGGCTACACCTTC | CASSLGDRVFGTYGYTF
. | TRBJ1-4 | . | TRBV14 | TGTGCCAGCAGCCAACAGGGCCCAACTAATGAAAAACTGTTTTTT | CASSQQGPTNEKLFF
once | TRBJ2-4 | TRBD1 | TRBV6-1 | TGTGCCAGCAGTGAAGTTCTCAGGGGGATAAACATTCAGTACTTC | CASSEVLRGINIQYF
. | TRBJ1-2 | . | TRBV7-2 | TGTGCCAGCAACGCCGAAGTCCACTATGGCTACACCTTC | CASNAEVHYGYTF
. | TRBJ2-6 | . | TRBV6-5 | TGTGCCAGCAGTTACTCAATGAGTAGGTGGCTGGCCAACGTCCTGACTTTC | CASSYSMSRWLANVLTF
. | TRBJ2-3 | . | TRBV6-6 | TGTGCCAGCAGTTTTGCCGGGGGGCGCACAGATACGCAGTATTTT | CASSFAGGRTDTQYF